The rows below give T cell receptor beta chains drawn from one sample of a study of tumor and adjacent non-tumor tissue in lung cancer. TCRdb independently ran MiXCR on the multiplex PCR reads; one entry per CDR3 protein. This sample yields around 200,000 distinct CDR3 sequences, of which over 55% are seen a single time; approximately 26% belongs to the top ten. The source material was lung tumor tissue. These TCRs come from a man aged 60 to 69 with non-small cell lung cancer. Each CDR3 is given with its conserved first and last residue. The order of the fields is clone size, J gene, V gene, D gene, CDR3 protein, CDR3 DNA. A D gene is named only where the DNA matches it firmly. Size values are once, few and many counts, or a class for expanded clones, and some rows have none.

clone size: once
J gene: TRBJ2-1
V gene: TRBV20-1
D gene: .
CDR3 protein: CSAIRGRGREQFF
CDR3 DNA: TGCAGTGCCATCAGAGGGAGAGGACGTGAGCAGTTCTTC

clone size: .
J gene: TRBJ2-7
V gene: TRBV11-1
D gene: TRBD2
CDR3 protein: CASSRTSGAAGEEYF
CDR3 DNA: TGTGCCAGCAGCAGGACTAGCGGGGCGGCAGGCGAGGAGTATTTC

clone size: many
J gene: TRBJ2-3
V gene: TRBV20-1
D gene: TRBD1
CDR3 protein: CSAQPPTGVSTDTQYF
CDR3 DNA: TGCAGTGCCCAGCCTCCCACAGGGGTTAGCACAGATACGCAGTATTTT

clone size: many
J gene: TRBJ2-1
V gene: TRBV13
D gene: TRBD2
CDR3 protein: CASSLGFAGGPGEQFF
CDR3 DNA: TGTGCCAGCAGCTTAGGTTTCGCGGGAGGGCCGGGTGAGCAGTTCTTC

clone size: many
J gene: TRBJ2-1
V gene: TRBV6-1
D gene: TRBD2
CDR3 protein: CASWTSGAHNEQFF
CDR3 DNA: TGTGCCAGCTGGACTAGCGGGGCGCACAATGAGCAGTTCTTC

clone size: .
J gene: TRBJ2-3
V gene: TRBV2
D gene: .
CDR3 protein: CASSRTERADTQYF
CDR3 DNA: TGTGCCAGTAGCCGGACAGAGAGGGCAGATACGCAGTATTTT

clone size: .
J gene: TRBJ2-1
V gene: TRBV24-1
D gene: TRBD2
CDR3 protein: CATSDPTSGLGAYNEQFF
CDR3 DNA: TGTGCCACCAGTGACCCGACTAGCGGGCTTGGCGCCTACAATGAGCAGTTCTTC

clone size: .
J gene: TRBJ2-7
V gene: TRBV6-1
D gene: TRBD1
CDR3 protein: CSSSGAPGQGADEQYF
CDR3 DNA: TGTTCAAGCAGTGGAGCTCCGGGACAGGGGGCGGACGAGCAGTACTTC

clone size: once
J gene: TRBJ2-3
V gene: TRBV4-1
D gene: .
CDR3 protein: CASNRRGHPSTDTHYF
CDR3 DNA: TGCGCCAGCAACCGTCGCGGACACCCCAGCACAGATACGCATTATTTT

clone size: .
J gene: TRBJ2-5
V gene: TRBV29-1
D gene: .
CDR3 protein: CSVEPAGEVETQYF
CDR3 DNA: TGCAGTGTTGAGCCGGCAGGGGAGGTCGAGACCCAGTACTTC

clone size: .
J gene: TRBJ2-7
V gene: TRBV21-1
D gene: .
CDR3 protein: CASNILAGVIHYEQYF
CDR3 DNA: TGTGCCAGCAACATACTAGCGGGGGTTATTCACTACGAGCAGTACTTC

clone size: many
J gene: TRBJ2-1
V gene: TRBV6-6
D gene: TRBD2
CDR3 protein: CASSYSVAGGLFNEQFF
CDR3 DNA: TGTGCCAGCAGTTACTCGGTAGCGGGAGGGCTCTTCAATGAGCAGTTCTTC

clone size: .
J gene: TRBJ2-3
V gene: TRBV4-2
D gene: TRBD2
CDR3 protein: CTSSPGLIGTDTQYF
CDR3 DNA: TGTACCAGCAGCCCGGGACTAATCGGCACAGATACGCAGTATTTT

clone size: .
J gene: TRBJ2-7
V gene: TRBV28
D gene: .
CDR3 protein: CASSPFFREQYF
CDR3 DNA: TGTGCCAGCAGCCCGTTCTTCCGGGAGCAGTACTTC

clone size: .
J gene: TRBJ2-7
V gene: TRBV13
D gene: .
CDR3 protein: CASSLAYSYKQYF
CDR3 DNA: TGTGCCAGCAGTTTAGCGTACAGCTACAAGCAGTACTTC

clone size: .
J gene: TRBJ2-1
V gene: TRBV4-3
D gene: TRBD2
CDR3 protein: CASSHGTTGSDYNEQFF
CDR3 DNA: TGCGCCAGCAGCCACGGGACTACCGGGAGTGATTACAATGAGCAGTTCTTC

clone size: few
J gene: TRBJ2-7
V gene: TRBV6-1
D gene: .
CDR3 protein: CAGSTDGYEQYF
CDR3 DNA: TGTGCCGGGTCCACGGACGGCTACGAGCAGTACTTC

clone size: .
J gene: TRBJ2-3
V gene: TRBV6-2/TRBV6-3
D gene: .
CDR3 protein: CPGSSDYPDTQYF
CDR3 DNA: TGTCCCGGCAGTTCAGATTACCCAGATACGCAGTATTTT

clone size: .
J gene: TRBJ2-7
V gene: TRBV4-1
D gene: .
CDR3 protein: CASSQTPGSSYEQYF
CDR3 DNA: TGCGCCAGCAGCCAAACCCCGGGGAGCTCCTACGAGCAGTACTTC

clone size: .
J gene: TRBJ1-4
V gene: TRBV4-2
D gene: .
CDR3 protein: CLSSHRGPKEKLFF
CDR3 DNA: TGTCTCAGCAGCCATCGGGGGCCAAAAGAAAAACTGTTTTTT

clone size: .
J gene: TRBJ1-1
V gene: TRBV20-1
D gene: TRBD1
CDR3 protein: CSAGDREVMNTEAFF
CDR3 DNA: TGTAGTGCTGGCGACAGGGAGGTGATGAACACTGAAGCTTTCTTT

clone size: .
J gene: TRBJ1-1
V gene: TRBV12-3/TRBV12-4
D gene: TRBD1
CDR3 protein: CVSSLAFRGSTEAFF
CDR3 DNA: TGTGTCAGCAGTTTAGCTTTCAGGGGGAGCACTGAAGCTTTCTTT

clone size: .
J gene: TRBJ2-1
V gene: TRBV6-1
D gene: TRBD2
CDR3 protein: CASSDGTSPYNEQFF
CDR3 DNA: TGTGCCAGCAGTGACGGGACTAGCCCTTACAATGAGCAGTTCTTC

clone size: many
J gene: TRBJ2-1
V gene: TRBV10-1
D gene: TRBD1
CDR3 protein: CASSPTQGAAYNEQFF
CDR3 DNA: TGCGCCAGCAGTCCCACCCAGGGGGCCGCTTACAATGAGCAGTTCTTC

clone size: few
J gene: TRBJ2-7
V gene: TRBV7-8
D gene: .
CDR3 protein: CASSLAGGSEQYF
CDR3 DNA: TGTGCCAGCAGCTTAGCGGGGGGTTCCGAGCAGTACTTC

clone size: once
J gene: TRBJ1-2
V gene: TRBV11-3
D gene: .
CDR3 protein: CASSRSIGKKYSYTF
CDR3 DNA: TGTGCCAGCAGCCGTTCGATCGGCAAGAAGTATAGCTACACCTTC

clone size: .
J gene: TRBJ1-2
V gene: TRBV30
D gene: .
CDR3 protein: CAWSVCRVNGYTF
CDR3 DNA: TGTGCCTGGAGCGTCTGCAGGGTGAATGGCTACACCTTC

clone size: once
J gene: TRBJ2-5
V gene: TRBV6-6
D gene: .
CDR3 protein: CASRSRGRGETQYF
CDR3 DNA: TGTGCCAGCCGCTCGAGGGGAAGGGGAGAGACCCAATACTTC

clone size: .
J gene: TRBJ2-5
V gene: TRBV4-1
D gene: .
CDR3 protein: CASSQGSHQEAQYF
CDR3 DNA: TGTGCCAGCAGCCAAGGCAGCCACCAAGAGGCCCAGTACTTC

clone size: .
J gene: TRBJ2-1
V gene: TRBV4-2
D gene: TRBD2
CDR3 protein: CASSQEGTSGSYELSF
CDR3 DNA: TGTGCCAGCAGCCAAGAGGGGACTAGCGGGAGCTATGAGCTGTCCTTC

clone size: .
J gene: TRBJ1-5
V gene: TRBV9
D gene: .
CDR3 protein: CASSLHQPQHF
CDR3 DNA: TGTGCCAGCAGCTTGCATCAGCCCCAGCATTTT

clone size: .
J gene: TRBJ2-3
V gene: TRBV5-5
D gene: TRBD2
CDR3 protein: CASSLGSSGYTDTQYF
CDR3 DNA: TGTGCCAGCAGCTTGGGTAGTAGCGGGTACACAGATACGCAGTATTTT

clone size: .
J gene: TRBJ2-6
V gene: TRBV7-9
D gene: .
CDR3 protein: CASSFSLAANVLTF
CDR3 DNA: TGTGCCAGCAGCTTTAGTCTAGCGGCCAACGTCCTGACTTTC

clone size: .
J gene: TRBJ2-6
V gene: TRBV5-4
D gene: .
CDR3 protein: CTSSLHPGANVLTF
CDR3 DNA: TGTACCAGCAGCTTACATCCTGGGGCCAACGTCCTGACTTTC

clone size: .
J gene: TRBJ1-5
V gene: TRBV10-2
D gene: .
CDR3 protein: CASSAGGVRPGTDTQHF
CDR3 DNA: TGCGCCAGCAGTGCGGGGGGTGTCAGACCGGGCACAGATACGCAGCATTTT

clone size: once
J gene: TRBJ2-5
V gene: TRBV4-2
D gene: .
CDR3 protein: CASNQGGVRYQETQYF
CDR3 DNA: TGTGCCAGCAACCAAGGAGGGGTCAGATACCAAGAGACCCAGTACTTC

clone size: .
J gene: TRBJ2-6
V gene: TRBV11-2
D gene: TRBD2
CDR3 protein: CASSQTSGGVTGANILTF
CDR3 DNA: TGTGCCAGCAGTCAAACTAGCGGGGGAGTCACTGGGGCCAACATCCTGACTTTC

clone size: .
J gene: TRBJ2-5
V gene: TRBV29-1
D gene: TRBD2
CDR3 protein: CSVVKASGRETQYF
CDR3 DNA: TGCAGCGTTGTTAAAGCTAGCGGGAGAGAGACCCAGTACTTC

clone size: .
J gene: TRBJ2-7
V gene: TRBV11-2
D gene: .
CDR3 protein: CANSLMADEQYF
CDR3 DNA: TGTGCCAACAGCTTAATGGCGGACGAGCAGTATTTC

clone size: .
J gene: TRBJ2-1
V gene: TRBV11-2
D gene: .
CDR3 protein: CATSLGDNEQLF
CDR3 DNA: TGTGCCACCAGTTTAGGGGACAATGAGCAGTTGTTC

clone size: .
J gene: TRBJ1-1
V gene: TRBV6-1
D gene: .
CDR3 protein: CASWSEHLNTEAFF
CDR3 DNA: TGTGCCAGCTGGTCGGAACATCTAAACACTGAAGCTTTCTTT

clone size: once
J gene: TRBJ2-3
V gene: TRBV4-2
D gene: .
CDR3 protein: CASSQGARDTDTQYF
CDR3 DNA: TGTGCCAGCAGCCAGGGGGCGCGAGACACAGATACGCAGTATTTT

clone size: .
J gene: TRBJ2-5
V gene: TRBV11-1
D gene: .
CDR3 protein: CVSSFLDTQYF
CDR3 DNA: TGTGTCAGCAGCTTCTTGGATACCCAGTACTTC

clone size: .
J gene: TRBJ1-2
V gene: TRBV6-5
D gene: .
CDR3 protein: CAGSYRGSNYGYTF
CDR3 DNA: TGTGCCGGCAGTTACCGGGGCTCCAACTATGGCTACACATTC

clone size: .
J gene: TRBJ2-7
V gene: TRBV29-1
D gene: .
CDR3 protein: CSVRGNSYEHYF
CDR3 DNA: TGCAGCGTTCGCGGCAACTCCTACGAGCATTACTTC

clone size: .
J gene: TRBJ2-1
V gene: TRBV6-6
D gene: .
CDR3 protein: CASSYSRGLDEQFF
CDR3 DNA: TGTGCCAGCAGTTACTCGCGGGGGCTGGATGAGCAGTTCTTC

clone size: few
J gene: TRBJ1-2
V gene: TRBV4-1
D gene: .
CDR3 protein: CASSPRTADYGYTF
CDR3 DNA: TGCGCCAGCAGCCCGAGGACGGCTGACTATGGCTACACCTTC

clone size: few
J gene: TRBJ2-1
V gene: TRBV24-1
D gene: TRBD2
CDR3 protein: CATSDGLAGGPVEQFF
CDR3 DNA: TGTGCCACCAGTGATGGATTAGCGGGAGGGCCGGTTGAGCAGTTCTTC

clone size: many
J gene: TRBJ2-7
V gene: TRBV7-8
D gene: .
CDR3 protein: CASSLAFGPLYEQYF
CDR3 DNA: TGTGCCAGCAGCTTAGCGTTCGGACCCCTCTACGAGCAGTACTTC

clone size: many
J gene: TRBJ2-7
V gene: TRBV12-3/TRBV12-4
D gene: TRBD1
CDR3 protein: CASSLGTGRSEQYF
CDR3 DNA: TGTGCCAGCAGTTTAGGGACAGGACGGTCCGAGCAGTACTTC

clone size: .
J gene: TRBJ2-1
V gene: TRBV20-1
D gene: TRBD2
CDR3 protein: CSAGTNRNYNEEFF
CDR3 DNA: TGCAGTGCTGGGACTAATCGGAACTACAATGAGGAGTTCTTC

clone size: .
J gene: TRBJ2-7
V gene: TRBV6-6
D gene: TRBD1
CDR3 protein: CASSYLAGGTYEQYF
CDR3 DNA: TGTGCCAGCAGTTACTTGGCAGGGGGTACCTACGAGCAGTACTTC

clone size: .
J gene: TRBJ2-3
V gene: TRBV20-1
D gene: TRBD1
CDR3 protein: CSANLGGVGNQPQYF
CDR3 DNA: TGCAGTGCTAATCTAGGGGGCGTTGGCAATCAGCCCCAGTATTTT